A selection of T cell receptor beta chains follows, all from one sample in a study of T-cell reconstitution after alpha-beta-depleted transplantation in children. TCRdb reprocessed the PCR reads via MiXCR and lists one record per CDR3 protein. This repertoire shows 500,000 to 650,000 distinct CDR3 sequences, roughly 13% found once; its top ten account for 2.2%. The sequences come from PBMCs, mostly from graft donor cells, collected 360 days after TCRalphabeta/CD19-depleted stem cell transplant. These receptors all stem from a male patient between 5 and 17 years old who had a stem cell transplant for acute myeloid leukemia, so the T cells may come from the graft donor. CDR3s leave out the opening cysteine and the closing phenylalanine or tryptophan. Clone sizes are given selectively: once, few, many, or a class where the clone is expanded.

abundance,v_gene,j_gene,CDR3aa
few,TRBV19,TRBJ2-2,ATRPPTGELF
few,TRBV20-1,TRBJ1-2,SARVYGGYT
NA,TRBV7-2,TRBJ1-1,ASSLHGLPDTEAF
NA,TRBV5-1,TRBJ2-7,ASSLGRVGHEQY
NA,TRBV23-1,TRBJ2-3,ASSHGRKRISTDTQY
many,TRBV7-9,TRBJ2-5,ASSLIFPARKETQY
NA,TRBV7-2,TRBJ2-1,ASSSRAERSYNEQF
NA,TRBV5-1,TRBJ2-2,ASKGTLNTGELF
few,TRBV20-1,TRBJ2-1,SASGTRDYNEQF
many,TRBV24-1,TRBJ2-1,ATSDPLRTKGDYNEQF
NA,TRBV4-2,TRBJ2-7,ASSQDRVSSYEQY
few,TRBV5-1,TRBJ1-2,ASSSGQGASYGYT
few,TRBV20-1,TRBJ2-5,SAFRSQETQY
NA,TRBV7-9,TRBJ1-1,ASSSVKGANTEAF
few,TRBV18,TRBJ2-1,ASSPSRLAGGAYNEQF
NA,TRBV29-1,TRBJ1-6,SASRDRASPLH
NA,TRBV10-3,TRBJ2-7,AIRGTESSYEQY
NA,TRBV7-2,TRBJ2-7,ASSSTQDRRMYEQY
few,TRBV19,TRBJ2-1,ASSWNYEQF
few,TRBV12-5,TRBJ2-3,ASGLVLQSFSTDTQY
NA,TRBV14,TRBJ2-5,ASSQGLRETQY
few,TRBV7-8,TRBJ2-7,ASSLAHTGTSGYEQY
many,TRBV7-9,TRBJ2-1,ASSNGGLAGVYNEQF
many,TRBV20-1,TRBJ2-2,SASPQGGYTGELF
few,TRBV12-3/TRBV12-4,TRBJ2-7,ASSPGLADTYEQY
many,TRBV27,TRBJ2-1,ASSTGTSGTSEQF
NA,TRBV12-3/TRBV12-4,TRBJ2-7,ARTTQGGIDEQY
NA,TRBV20-1,TRBJ2-6,SAVLSSGANVLT
many,TRBV6-5,TRBJ2-5,ASSYLAGEETQY
NA,TRBV12-3/TRBV12-4,TRBJ1-5,ASSLTGENQPQH
NA,TRBV3-1,TRBJ2-7,ASSSGTGEAYEQY
NA,TRBV5-1,TRBJ2-1,ASSLLAGGFLASNNEQF
many,TRBV7-2,TRBJ2-1,ASSTVHGNEQF
NA,TRBV28,TRBJ2-5,ASSPARRLAGNSETQY
NA,TRBV5-1,TRBJ2-1,ASSLWTSGRGASYNEQF
NA,TRBV14,TRBJ2-4,ASSHAGLGNIQY
NA,TRBV28,TRBJ2-1,ASRVAGGYNEQF
NA,TRBV6-4,TRBJ2-2,ASSDSGAPGPGELF
few,TRBV18,TRBJ2-7,ASSPGTSGRMGEQY
NA,TRBV6-5,TRBJ2-5,ASSRLSLTQETQY
few,TRBV29-1,TRBJ2-5,SVEGSGGGETQY
few,TRBV7-2,TRBJ1-1,ASSAQLDTEAF
NA,TRBV20-1,TRBJ2-1,SADPLADYNEQF
few,TRBV7-8,TRBJ2-7,ASSLYGPRDEQY
NA,TRBV27,TRBJ2-7,ASRGTSGGPPYEQY
NA,TRBV5-1,TRBJ2-7,DSSLSGQTYEQY
NA,TRBV28,TRBJ2-1,ASRGTGNNEQF
few,TRBV28,TRBJ2-7,ASSNQGPYEQY
few,TRBV7-2,TRBJ2-4,ASSLDPGQGNIQY
few,TRBV5-1,TRBJ2-7,ASSLGLAQYEQY
NA,TRBV27,TRBJ2-3,ASRGTSGGVRSTDTQY
many,TRBV12-3/TRBV12-4,TRBJ2-7,ASSLGLGEQY
NA,TRBV20-1,TRBJ2-7,SAPTGIYEQY
many,TRBV5-1,TRBJ2-1,ASSLGGDYNEQF